This TCR beta chain came from a study of human T cells and chemical hapten exposure. Study-level background: Alopecia areata, totalis or universalis affected patients, mainly female. Study-wide points: Counts of expanded TCRs at PT1 were positively correlated with patch test score.

Described time point: patch test 3, about 24 weeks after DPC sensitization. Described treatment: therapeutic diphenylcyclopropenone sensitization with weekly scalp DPC. Blood sampling preceded each patch test application. This CDR3 is 12 amino acids long. Per the germline V gene, CDR1 is SEHNR and CDR2 is FQNEAQ (reference sequence). Deletions cut 8 bases from V and 5 bases from J, with 9 bases between. Source study methods: Samples had a median of around 100,000 TCRs, ranging roughly 20,000 to 750,000. Using its own MiXCR run on the RACE reads, TCRdb lists one record per CDR3 protein. The V and J calls and clone size are TCRdb's, not the authors'. Of about 190,000 distinct CDR3 sequences in the sample, 20% to 25% were seen once. In its sample, this clonotype was seen once. Its antigen is not known.

The receptor's source is a woman in her forties with alopecia areata. Some clones in this sample may be carry-over from other donors' samples. The source material was whole blood, sampled in connection with sensitization to the hapten diphenylcyclopropenone (DPC). The chain is built from TRBV7-9 and TRBJ2-2; D is possibly TRBD2 (6 bases). In DNA form, the CDR3 reads TGTGCCAGCCTCGGGGGAACCGGGGAGCTGTTTTTT. It is translated as CASLGGTGELFF.